Listed below are T cell receptor beta chains from one sample, sequenced in a study of blood T cell repertoires in COVID-19. The assay was immunoSEQ multiplex PCR, and TCRdb's table has in-frame clones only and misses some. The sample shows 80,000 to 130,000 clones, approximately 89% of them seen only once. Sequenced: peripheral blood. The source is a man between 60 and 75 years old with acute or convalescent COVID-19. Each CDR3 is given with its conserved first and last residue. A D gene is named only where the DNA matches it firmly.

v_gene: TRBV19; j_gene: TRBJ1-2; d_gene: NA; CDR3aa: CASSIERAGRAYGYTF; CDR3nt: TGTGCCAGTAGTATAGAAAGGGCGGGACGGGCCTATGGCTACACCTTC
v_gene: TRBV30; j_gene: TRBJ1-1; d_gene: NA; CDR3aa: CAWRAVVNTEAFF; CDR3nt: TGTGCCTGGCGAGCGGTAGTGAACACTGAAGCTTTCTTT
v_gene: TRBV7-9; j_gene: TRBJ2-3; d_gene: TRBD2; CDR3aa: CASGIGGDTQYF; CDR3nt: TGTGCCAGCGGTATCGGGGGGGATACGCAGTATTTT
v_gene: TRBV7-2; j_gene: TRBJ2-1; d_gene: NA; CDR3aa: CASSEPGLLNEQFF; CDR3nt: TGTGCCAGCAGCGAACCGGGACTCCTTAATGAGCAGTTCTTC
v_gene: TRBV27; j_gene: TRBJ1-1; d_gene: TRBD1; CDR3aa: CASSHRGNTEAFF; CDR3nt: TGTGCCAGCAGCCACAGGGGGAACACTGAAGCTTTCTTT
v_gene: TRBV3-1/TRBV3-2; j_gene: TRBJ2-2; d_gene: TRBD1; CDR3aa: CASSQVQGAGGELFF; CDR3nt: TGTGCCAGCAGCCAGGTTCAGGGGGCCGGCGGGGAGCTGTTTTTT
v_gene: TRBV10-2; j_gene: TRBJ1-1; d_gene: NA; CDR3aa: CASRLLPYTEAFF; CDR3nt: TGCGCCAGTCGTCTCCTACCTTACACTGAAGCTTTCTTT
v_gene: TRBV19; j_gene: TRBJ1-5; d_gene: NA; CDR3aa: CASTQGNGQPQHF; CDR3nt: TGTGCCAGTACCCAGGGGAATGGTCAGCCCCAGCATTTT
v_gene: TRBV10-2; j_gene: TRBJ1-6; d_gene: NA; CDR3aa: CASNAALNSPLHF; CDR3nt: TGCGCCAGCAACGCGGCACTTAATTCACCCCTCCACTTT
v_gene: TRBV29-1; j_gene: TRBJ2-2; d_gene: TRBD1; CDR3aa: CSVDGTGGAGGELFF; CDR3nt: TGCAGCGTTGACGGGACAGGGGGCGCGGGCGGGGAGCTGTTTTTT
v_gene: TRBV11-3; j_gene: TRBJ2-1; d_gene: TRBD2; CDR3aa: CASSLVSSGTVNEQFF; CDR3nt: TGTGCCAGCAGCTTAGTTTCTAGCGGGACTGTAAATGAGCAGTTCTTC
v_gene: TRBV9; j_gene: TRBJ1-3; d_gene: NA; CDR3aa: CASSAQSSGNTIYF; CDR3nt: TGTGCCAGCAGCGCCCAATCCTCTGGAAACACCATATATTTT
v_gene: TRBV27; j_gene: TRBJ1-2; d_gene: NA; CDR3aa: CASSLSGGVSGYTF; CDR3nt: TGTGCCAGCAGTTTATCAGGAGGGGTTAGCGGCTACACCTTC